Sequencing of this T cell receptor beta chain was carried out in a study of control samples from healthy donors and cancer patients. Data came from immunoSEQ multiplex PCR; TCRdb stores just in-frame clones and leaves some out. The table has about 120,000 clones, 80% to 90% seen once. The CDR3 has 15 residues. Deletions cut 5 bases from V and 3 bases from J, with 14 bases between. The germline V gene encodes CDR1 SGHAT and CDR2 FQNNGV. Sequencing used PBMCs. The sequence derives from a woman between 50 and 59 years old with colorectal cancer. V gene TRBV11-2 combines with J gene TRBJ2-1; D is unresolved. The CDR3: CASSQSGKFYNEQFF. The CDR3 bases are TGTGCCAGCAGCCAGTCTGGCAAATTCTACAATGAGCAGTTCTTC.